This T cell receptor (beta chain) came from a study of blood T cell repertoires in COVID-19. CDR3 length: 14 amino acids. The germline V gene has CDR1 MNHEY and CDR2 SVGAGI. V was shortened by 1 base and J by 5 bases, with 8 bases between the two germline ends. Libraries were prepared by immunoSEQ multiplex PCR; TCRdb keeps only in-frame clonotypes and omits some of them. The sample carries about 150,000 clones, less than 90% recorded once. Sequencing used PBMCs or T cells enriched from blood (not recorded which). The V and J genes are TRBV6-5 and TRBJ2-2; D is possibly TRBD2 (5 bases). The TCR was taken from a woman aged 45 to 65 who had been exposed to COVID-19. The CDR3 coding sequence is TGTGCCAGCAGTTACTGGACTTCGACCGGGGAGCTGTTTTTT. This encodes CASSYWTSTGELFF.